The present T cell receptor (beta chain) was sequenced within a study of blood T cell repertoires in COVID-19. Germline V gives CDR1 SGHTA, CDR2 FQGNSA. The CDR3 loop spans 17 amino acids. V lost 1 base to trimming and J lost 3 bases; unmatched junction nucleotides: 12. This table comes from immunoSEQ multiplex PCR, and its TCRdb copy is limited to in-frame clones, with some not included. The table has roughly 290,000 clones, around 81% seen once. What was sequenced was peripheral blood. The V and J genes are TRBV7-2 and TRBJ2-7; 7 nucleotides line up with TRBD1. This clonotype originated in a person in their 70s with COVID-19, enrolled during active disease. As DNA, the CDR3 is TGTGCCAGCAGCTTAGGGGTCGCGACAGGGCAGATCTACGAGCAGTACTTC. Amino acids: CASSLGVATGQIYEQYF.